Below, 9 T cell receptor beta chains from the same sample are listed, as sequenced in a study of shared clonotypes between healthy human individuals. TCRdb keeps only in-frame clones here, not all; method: immunoSEQ multiplex PCR. Seen here are about 1.5 million clones, under 99% observed once, and the top ten hold approximately 0.45%. Sequencing was carried out using naive CD4+ T cells sorted from blood. Specified subset: CD45RA+ positively selected. The receptors derive from a young man in good health.

The J gene is TRBJ2-2, the V gene TRBV19; D unresolved. Germline V gene sequence: CDR1 LNHDA, CDR2 SQIVND (reference sequence). V was trimmed by 5 bases and J by 6 bases, leaving 10 bases between them. The CDR3 totals 13 residues. The CDR3 region is CASSSSTAGELFF. CDR3 DNA sequence: TGTGCCAGTAGTTCATCCACGGCCGGGGAGCTGTTTTTT. The full variable domain, rest sourced from reference TRBV19 and TRBJ2-2, is DGGITQSPKYLFRKEGQNVTLSCEQNLNHDAMYWYRQDPGQGLRLIYYSQIVNDFQKGDIAEGYSVSREKKESFPLTVTSAQKNPTAFYLCASSSSTAGELFFGEGSRLTVL.

A single count supports this clone. This same CDR3 is encoded by further DNA sequences in the sample. This chain connects TRBV7-2 to TRBJ1-1; D is unclear. CDR3 length: 14 residues. Trimming left V 1 base short and J 1 base short, with 7 bases between. Germline lookup yields CDR1 SGHTA and CDR2 FQGNSA. The CDR3 loop is CASSLVAGNTEAFF. The CDR3 DNA reads TGTGCCAGCAGCTTAGTAGCAGGGAACACTGAAGCTTTCTTT.

In DNA, the CDR3 is TGTGCCAGCAGTTCTCGACGGCCAGCCACCGGGGAGCTGTTTTTT. Translating it yields CASSSRRPATGELFF. The chain uses TRBV28 and TRBJ2-2; D gene ambiguous. Looked up from germline, CDR1 is MDHEN and CDR2 is SYDVKM. Trimming took off 4 bases at V and 4 bases at J, with 13 bases between the two ends. CDR3 length: 15 amino acids.

A word on this clone: The sample contains more than one DNA sequence encoding this CDR3. The chain couples TRBV9 to TRBJ1-5, with 10 bases fitting TRBD1. There are 14 residues in the CDR3. J was trimmed by 6 bases and V by 3 bases; bases with no gene match: 3. In germline, CDR1 is SGDLS, CDR2 YYNGEE. In DNA form, the CDR3 reads TGTGCCAGCAGCGAGGGACAGGGGAGTCAGCCCCAGCATTTT. Its translation: CASSEGQGSQPQHF.

The chain has TRBV7-2 and TRBJ2-1; TRBD1 matches at 9 bases. The J segment lost 7 bases and the V segment lost 0 bases, leaving 7 bases of the junction unmatched. CDR1 and CDR2 from the germline V gene are SGHTA and FQGNSA. This CDR3 has 16 amino acids. The CDR3: CASSLADTGGQNEQFF. Here the CDR3 DNA reads TGTGCCAGCAGCTTAGCAGATACAGGGGGCCAAAATGAGCAGTTCTTC.

The V call is TRBV6-1, the J call TRBJ2-7; 7 bases agree with TRBD2. The V gene's germline CDR1 is MNHNS and CDR2 SASEGT. This CDR3 contains 12 residues. V was pared by 11 bases and J by 4 bases, with 8 bases of the junction left unmatched. The CDR3 nucleotides are TGTGCCTGCGGGCGGGAGTTGTACGAGCAGTACTTC. Its protein is CACGRELYEQYF.

This sequence joins TRBV7-9 and TRBJ1-2; D gene uncertain. CDR1 is SEHNR and CDR2 is FQNEAQ in the germline V gene (reference sequence). The CDR3 loop spans 14 amino acids. V gave up 3 bases and J gave up 5 bases, with 13 bases separating them. CDR3 nucleotides: TGTGCCAGCAGCTTCTCGGGCAGTAGTTATGGCTACACCTTC. Residues: CASSFSGSSYGYTF.

The chain couples TRBV28 to TRBJ1-5; TRBD1 matches 8 bases. The J segment lost 2 bases and the V segment lost 5 bases, leaving 11 bases of the junction unmatched. CDR3 length equals 17 residues. Germline V gives CDR1 MDHEN, CDR2 SYDVKM. CDR3 DNA: TGTGCCAGCAGTCTCCCTACAGGGGGTGGGGGCAATCAGCCCCAGCATTTT. Protein sequence: CASSLPTGGGGNQPQHF.

The chain joins TRBV13 to TRBJ1-1; tentatively, D is TRBD1 (5 bases). Trimming took 5 bases from V and 10 from J, leaving 29 bases between them. Per germline, CDR1 PRHDT and CDR2 FYEKMQ (reference sequence). The CDR3 extends over 17 amino acids. This CDR3 is CASSPNTPGTRSSGAFF. CDR3 coding DNA: TGTGCCAGCAGCCCAAATACCCCCGGGACCCGCTCTAGTGGAGCTTTCTTT.